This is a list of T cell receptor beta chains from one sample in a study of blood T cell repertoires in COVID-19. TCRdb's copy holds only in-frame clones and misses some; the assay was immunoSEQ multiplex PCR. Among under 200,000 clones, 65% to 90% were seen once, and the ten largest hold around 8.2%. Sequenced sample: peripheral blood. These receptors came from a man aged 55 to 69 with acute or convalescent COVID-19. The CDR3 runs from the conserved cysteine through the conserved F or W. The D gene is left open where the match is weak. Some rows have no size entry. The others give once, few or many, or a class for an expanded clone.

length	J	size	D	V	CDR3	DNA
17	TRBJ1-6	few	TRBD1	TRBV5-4	CASSWDSVGTGDSPLHF	TGTGCCAGCAGCTGGGACTCAGTCGGGACAGGGGATTCACCCCTCCACTTT
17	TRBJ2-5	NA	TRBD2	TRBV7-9	CASSKKSSGYHGETQYF	TGTGCCAGCAGCAAAAAGAGTAGCGGGTACCACGGAGAGACCCAGTACTTC
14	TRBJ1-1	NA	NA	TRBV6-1	CASSEIRQNTEAFF	TGTGCCAGCAGTGAAATTCGACAGAACACTGAAGCTTTCTTT
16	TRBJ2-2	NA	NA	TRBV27	CASSLSPVRGTGELFF	TGTGCCAGCAGTTTATCGCCCGTGCGAGGTACCGGGGAGCTGTTTTTT
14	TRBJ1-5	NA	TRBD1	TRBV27	CASSFHGTGQPQHF	TGTGCCAGCAGTTTCCATGGGACAGGCCAGCCCCAGCATTTT
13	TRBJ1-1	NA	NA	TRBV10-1	CASSVQRNTEAFF	TGCGCCAGCAGCGTACAAAGGAACACTGAAGCTTTCTTT
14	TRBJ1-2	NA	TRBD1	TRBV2	CASSETGGVYGYTF	TGTGCCAGCAGTGAAACAGGGGGTGTCTATGGCTACACCTTC
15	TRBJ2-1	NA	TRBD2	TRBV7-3	CASSLGLAEYNEQFF	TGTGCCAGCAGCCTGGGACTAGCGGAGTACAATGAGCAGTTCTTC
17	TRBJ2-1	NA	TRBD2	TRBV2	CASRPAWGGRAYNEQFF	TGTGCCAGCAGACCTGCCTGGGGCGGGAGGGCCTACAATGAGCAGTTCTTC
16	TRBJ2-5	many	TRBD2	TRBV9	CASSPSIQTSGRAQYF	TGTGCCAGCAGCCCTTCGATTCAGACTAGCGGGAGGGCCCAGTACTTC
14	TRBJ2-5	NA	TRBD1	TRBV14	CASSSGQAGGTQYF	TGTGCCAGCAGCTCAGGACAGGCTGGGGGGACCCAGTACTTC
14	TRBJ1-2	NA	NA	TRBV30	CACSRSLTNYGYTF	TGTGCCTGTTCCCGGTCCCTTACTAACTATGGCTACACCTTC
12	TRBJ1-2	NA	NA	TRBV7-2	CASSLATGPKTF	TGTGCCAGCAGCTTAGCGACAGGCCCGAAGACTTTC
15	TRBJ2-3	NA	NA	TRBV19	CASSALSASTDTQYF	TGTGCCAGTAGTGCACTCAGCGCCAGCACAGATACGCAGTATTTT
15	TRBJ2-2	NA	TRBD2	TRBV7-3	CASSLGLAGAGELFF	TGTGCCAGCAGCTTGGGTCTAGCGGGAGCCGGGGAGCTGTTTTTT
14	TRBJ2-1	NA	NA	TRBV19	CATSDILRGNEQFF	TGTGCCACCTCGGACATCCTTCGGGGGAATGAGCAGTTCTTC
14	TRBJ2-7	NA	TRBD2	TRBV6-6	CASSYSRGAYEQYF	TGTGCCAGCAGTTACTCCCGGGGGGCCTACGAGCAGTACTTC
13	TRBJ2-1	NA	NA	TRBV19	CASGNAGSYEQFF	TGTGCCAGTGGAAACGCGGGTAGCTATGAGCAGTTCTTC
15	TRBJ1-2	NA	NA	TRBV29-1	CSVVAAGGNVGGYTF	TGCAGCGTCGTTGCGGCGGGCGGCAACGTCGGAGGCTACACCTTC
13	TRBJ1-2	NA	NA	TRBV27	CASSTDPLYGYTF	TGTGCCAGTTCTACAGACCCCCTTTATGGCTACACCTTC